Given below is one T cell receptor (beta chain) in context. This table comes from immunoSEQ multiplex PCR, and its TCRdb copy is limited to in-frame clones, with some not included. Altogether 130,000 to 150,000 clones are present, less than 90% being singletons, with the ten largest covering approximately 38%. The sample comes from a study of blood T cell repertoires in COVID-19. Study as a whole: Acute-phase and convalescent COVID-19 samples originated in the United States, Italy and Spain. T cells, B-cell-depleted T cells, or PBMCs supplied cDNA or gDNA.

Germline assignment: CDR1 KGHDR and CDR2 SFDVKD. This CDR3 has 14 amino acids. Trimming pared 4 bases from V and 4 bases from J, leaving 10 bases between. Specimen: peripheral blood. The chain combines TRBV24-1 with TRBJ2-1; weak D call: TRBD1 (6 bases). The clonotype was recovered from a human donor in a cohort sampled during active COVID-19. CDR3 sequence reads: CATSEPDRYNEQFF. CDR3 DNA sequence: TGTGCCACCAGTGAACCGGACAGATACAATGAGCAGTTCTTC.